This T cell receptor (beta chain) was profiled in a study of blood T cell repertoires in COVID-19. Turning to the study itself: The study drew acute and convalescent COVID-19 samples from the United States, Italy and Spain.

Germline lookup yields CDR1 MDHEN and CDR2 SYDVKM. The V and J ends lost 1 base and 5 bases respectively, with 11 bases between them. This CDR3 has 14 residues. Profiling relied on immunoSEQ multiplex PCR, and the TCRdb table lists in-frame clones only, not all of them. The repertoire holds approximately 15,000 clones, with 65% to 85% as singletons. The gene calls are TRBV28 and TRBJ1-1, with D unclear. The TCR was taken from a human donor in a cohort sampled during active COVID-19. The specimen sequenced was peripheral blood. CDR3 nucleotide sequence: TGTGCCAGCAGTTTATCTTCGGTCAGGACTGAAGCTTTCTTT. It encodes CASSLSSVRTEAFF.